Below are 22 T cell receptor beta chains sequenced from a single sample in a study of blood T cell repertoires in COVID-19. Repertoires were generated with immunoSEQ multiplex PCR, while TCRdb's copy carries only in-frame clones and drops some. Of approximately 92,000 clones in the sample, around 90% were seen once. The sequencing input was peripheral blood. All receptors come from a woman aged 55-75 years with COVID-19, enrolled during active disease.

V is TRBV6-5 and J is TRBJ1-2, with a tentative D call TRBD1 (5 bases). V shed 7 bases and J shed 4 bases, with 16 bases lying between them. Germline CDR1 is MNHEY and CDR2 is SVGAGI. The CDR3 runs to 14 residues. The CDR3 reads CASTTRGFSYGYTF. CDR3 nucleotides: TGTGCCAGCACCACAAGGGGTTTTAGCTATGGCTACACCTTC.

This chain links TRBV5-5 with TRBJ1-1; 9 bases are shared with TRBD1. The CDR3 spans 14 residues. V trimming: 3 bases; J trimming: 11 bases; junction bases outside the gene matches: 11. CDR1 SGHKS and CDR2 YYEKEE come from the germline V gene (reference sequence). The CDR3 sequence is CASSSSHGQGYAFF. The CDR3 DNA reads as TGTGCCAGCAGCTCCTCGCACGGACAGGGGTATGCTTTCTTT. The full variable domain, with the rest looked up from reference TRBV5-5 and TRBJ1-1, is DAGVTQSPTHLIKTRGQQVTLRCSPISGHKSVSWYQQVLGQGPQFIFQYYEKEERGRGNFPDRFSARQFPNYSSELNVNALLLGDSALYLCASSSSHGQGYAFFGQGTRLTVV.

The rearrangement uses TRBV19 and TRBJ2-5; 10 bases match TRBD2. With 0 bases clipped from V and 5 bases from J, the junction kept 6 bases outside the gene matches. The CDR3 has 16 residues. Germline V gene data show CDR1 as LNHDA and CDR2 as SQIVND (reference sequence). The CDR3 bases are TGTGCCAGTAGTATAGATCCGGGACTAGCGTCGGAGACCCAGTACTTC. Its protein is CASSIDPGLASETQYF.

The rearrangement joins TRBV19 to TRBJ1-1; TRBD1 aligns across 9 bases. The V gene end was trimmed by 6 bases and the J gene end by 0 bases; junction bases not matched to a gene: 8. Germline-derived CDR1 and CDR2 are LNHDA and SQIVND (reference sequence). The length of the CDR3 is 16 residues. CDR3 DNA sequence: TGTGCCAGTAGATTCCGGACAGGGGCGCTGAACACTGAAGCTTTCTTT. Its protein is CASRFRTGALNTEAFF.

The table lists this clone with a few counts. The chain couples TRBV9 to TRBJ1-2; 8 bases fit TRBD1. The trim removed 4 bases at V and 4 bases at J, leaving 3 bases unmatched. Germline V gene sequence: CDR1 SGDLS, CDR2 YYNGEE. The CDR3 loop spans 13 amino acids. CDR3 loop: CASSIGQGYGYTF. DNA of the CDR3: TGTGCCAGCAGCATCGGACAGGGCTATGGCTACACCTTC.

This chain uses TRBV25-1 with TRBJ1-2; D is possibly TRBD1 (6 bases). With 3 bases removed from V and 0 bases from J, the gap between germline ends came to 17 bases. This CDR3 spans 17 amino acids. Germline V gene data show CDR1 as MGHDK and CDR2 as SYGVNS. The DNA of the CDR3 is TGTGCCAGCAGTGATGACAGGCCCGTAATCTCTAACTATGGCTACACCTTC. As protein: CASSDDRPVISNYGYTF.

Here the CDR3 DNA reads TGTGCCAGCAGCCAAGTGACTCTTGTCAGGGCCTACGAGCAGTACTTC. It is translated as CASSQVTLVRAYEQYF. The rearrangement links TRBV4-2 to TRBJ2-7, with D possibly matching TRBD1 (5 bases). The CDR3 sequence is 16 residues long. Germline V gene lookup returns CDR1 LGHNA and CDR2 YNFKEQ. Trimming removed 1 base at V and 2 bases at J, with 15 bases between.

As for this clone: One end of the junction does not line up with germline, which may come from a read error. The J gene is TRBJ1-4, the V gene TRBV27; 7 bases line up with TRBD1. Per the germline V gene, CDR1 is MNHEY and CDR2 is SMNVEV (reference sequence). This CDR3 is built from 14 residues. CDR3 sequence: CASSPGQNNEKLFF. The CDR3 bases are TGTGCCAGCAGTCCGGGACAGAATAATGAAAAGCTGTTTTTT.

V gene TRBV5-4 combines with J gene TRBJ2-3; TRBD1 agrees at 9 bases. Losses at the gene ends were 3 bases for V and 2 bases for J; bases not matched to a gene: 7. The CDR3 extends over 16 amino acids. The germline gives CDR1 SGHNT, CDR2 YYREEE (reference sequence). DNA for the CDR3: TGTGCCAGCAGCTCGGGGACAGGGTTTACCACAGATACGCAGTATTTT. Translating it yields CASSSGTGFTTDTQYF. Full variable domain (outside the CDR3, taken from reference TRBV5-4 and TRBJ2-3): ETGVTQSPTHLIKTRGQQVTLRCSSQSGHNTVSWYQQALGQGPQFIFQYYREEENGRGNFPPRFSGLQFPNYSSELNVNALELDDSALYLCASSSGTGFTTDTQYFGPGTRLTVL.

CDR3 DNA: TGTGCCAGCAGCCAAGGCGGAGATACGCAGTATTTT. Amino acid sequence: CASSQGGDTQYF. The chain uses TRBV3-1 (or the pseudogene TRBV3-2) and TRBJ2-3; unclear D gene. V was clipped by 1 base and J by 5 bases, with 4 bases between them. CDR3 length: 12 residues. Per the germline V gene, CDR1 is LGHDT and CDR2 is YNNKEL (reference sequence).

The V call is TRBV4-1, the J call TRBJ1-3; D not resolved. V lost 5 bases to trimming and J lost 8 bases, with 13 bases between them. The CDR3 runs 13 residues. Germline V CDR1 and CDR2: MGHRA, YSYEKL. CDR3 sequence reads: CASSFSLGDTIYF. Here the CDR3 DNA reads TGCGCCAGCAGCTTCAGTCTCGGAGACACCATATATTTT.

The rearrangement joins TRBV28 to TRBJ1-1, with unresolved D. V was clipped by 1 base and J by 0 bases, with 12 bases between them. Germline CDR1 is MDHEN and CDR2 is SYDVKM. The CDR3 has 16 amino acids. The CDR3 here is CASSLYSINMNTEAFF. CDR3 DNA: TGTGCCAGCAGTTTATACAGCATTAACATGAACACTGAAGCTTTCTTT.

V is TRBV7-9 and J is TRBJ1-1; 8 bases fit TRBD1. This CDR3 spans 16 amino acids. The ends lost 4 bases at V and 4 bases at J; junction bases unmatched: 11. CDR1 and CDR2 from the germline V gene are SEHNR and FQNEAQ (reference sequence). The CDR3 is CASSSGQGGDGTEAFF. The DNA of the CDR3 is TGTGCCAGCAGCTCCGGACAGGGAGGCGACGGCACTGAAGCTTTCTTT.

This clone was found a few times. The chain links TRBV4-2 to TRBJ2-1; 8 bases map to TRBD1. V was pared by 2 bases and J by 4 bases, with 7 bases of the junction left unmatched. The germline V gene has CDR1 LGHNA and CDR2 YNFKEQ. The CDR3 is 16 amino acids. CDR3 DNA: TGTGCCAGCAGCCAATTCACCGGGACAGGTTACAATGAGCAGTTCTTC. This encodes CASSQFTGTGYNEQFF.

This rearrangement joins TRBV6-5 to TRBJ2-5; D call uncertain. V was trimmed by 3 bases and J by 3 bases, leaving 8 bases between them. Per germline, CDR1 MNHEY and CDR2 SVGAGI. The CDR3 consists of 13 residues. The CDR3 loop is CASSYRVEETQYF. The CDR3 region has the DNA TGTGCCAGCAGTTATAGAGTCGAAGAGACCCAGTACTTC.

A few counts support this clone. The junction departs from germline at one end; a sequencing error may be responsible. The chain recombines TRBV10-3 with TRBJ2-7; TRBD2 might be the D (7 bases). Germline CDR1 reads ENHRY; CDR2 reads SYGVKD. The CDR3 runs 12 residues. CDR3 sequence (DNA): TGTGCCATCAGTGAGGGGGGGGAACGACAGGCCTTC. This codes for CAISEGGERQAF.

J is TRBJ1-2 and V is TRBV6-5; tentative D call: TRBD1 (5 bases). Trimming pared 0 bases from V and 3 bases from J, leaving 8 bases between. The germline CDR1 and CDR2 sequences are MNHEY and SVGAGI. This CDR3 comprises 14 residues. CDR3 sequence (DNA): TGTGCCAGCAGTTACTCTGACAGCTACTATGGCTACACCTTC. Amino acid sequence: CASSYSDSYYGYTF.

This chain connects TRBV3-1 (or the pseudogene TRBV3-2) to TRBJ2-1; TRBD1 is a possible D gene (6 bases). V lost 4 bases, J lost 10 bases, and 23 bases lay in between. The V gene's germline CDR1 is LGHDT and CDR2 YNNKEL (reference sequence). This CDR3 has 16 amino acids. CDR3 bases: TGTGCCAGCAGCCCACCCCTGGGCAGGGGTGATTACGAGCAGTTCTTC. This sequence encodes CASSPPLGRGDYEQFF.

The genes are TRBV2 and TRBJ2-7; 9 bases match TRBD1. V lost 4 bases, J lost 4 bases, and 2 bases stayed unmatched. Germline loops: CDR1 SNHLY, CDR2 FYNNEI. This CDR3 is built from 13 residues. The CDR3 reads CASSVGQGYEQYF. The CDR3 DNA reads TGTGCCAGCAGTGTGGGACAGGGATACGAGCAGTACTTC.

V is TRBV7-2 and J is TRBJ1-1; D is possibly TRBD1 (5 bases). Germline CDR1 is SGHTA and CDR2 is FQGNSA. V was shortened by 5 bases and J by 0 bases, with 13 bases between the two germline ends. The length of the CDR3 is 15 residues. In nucleotides, the CDR3 is TGTGCCAGCAGCCCCCAGGGTGCCGTGAACACTGAAGCTTTCTTT. It codes for CASSPQGAVNTEAFF.

Comment on this clone: One junction end disagrees with the germline gene, perhaps due to a read error. This chain connects TRBV2 to TRBJ2-1; TRBD1 matches 11 bases. The CDR3 consists of 12 residues. CDR1 SNHLY and CDR2 FYNNEI come from the germline V gene. The CDR3 DNA follows: TGTGCCACGGACAGGGGGCGGAATGAGCCGTTCTTC. Protein sequence: CATDRGRNEPFF.

This rearrangement joins TRBV30 to TRBJ1-5, with a tentative D call TRBD1 (5 bases). The V end was cut by 1 base, the J end by 9 bases, with 16 bases between. CDR1 and CDR2 from the germline V gene are GTSNPN and SVGIG (reference sequence). This CDR3 has 14 amino acids. CDR3 protein: CAWSGGRPPRPQHF. For the CDR3, the DNA is TGTGCCTGGAGTGGGGGGAGGCCCCCTAGGCCCCAGCATTTT.